Each of the 25 T cell receptor beta chains below was sequenced from the same sample in a study of beta chain features in type 1 diabetes. Study-level results: There was a moderate but significant shortening of TCRB CDR3s in all four CD4+ subsets of Type 1 diabetes patients.

The authors reverse transcribed all of the isolated RNA, so sequencing captured expressed TCRB transcripts. Method: immunoSEQ multiplex PCR; TCRdb's copy keeps in-frame clones and lacks some. Among roughly 730,000 clones listed, roughly 13% were seen once. These receptors' antigens are unknown. The sequencing sample was made of naive CD4+ T cells from blood. The receptors shown here come from a man between 18 and 35 years old with type 1 diabetes.

The chain recombines TRBV18 with TRBJ2-1; no clear D gene. V was trimmed by 0 bases and J by 6 bases, leaving 3 bases between them. CDR1 is KGHSH, CDR2 LQKENI, per germline. This CDR3 is built from 12 residues. The CDR3 spells CASSPPFNEQFF. In nucleotides, the CDR3 is TGTGCCAGCTCACCACCATTCAATGAGCAGTTCTTC.

A few counts support this clone. V and J are TRBV28 and TRBJ2-2; D is perhaps TRBD1 or TRBD2 (5 bases each). The CDR3 is made up of 16 amino acids. Germline V gives CDR1 MDHEN, CDR2 SYDVKM. Trimming cost V 10 bases and J 5 bases, with 23 bases left between them. CDR3 nucleotides: TGTGCCACCCCTGGGGATGGGACCCAGGGTACCGGGGAGCTGTTTTTT. Translation gives CATPGDGTQGTGELFF.

J is TRBJ1-2 and V is TRBV30, with D possibly matching TRBD1 (5 bases). In germline, CDR1 is GTSNPN, CDR2 SVGIG (reference sequence). The length of the CDR3 is 12 residues. The V and J ends lost 4 bases and 2 bases respectively, with 8 bases between them. CDR3 residues: CAWTSGNYGYTF. The CDR3 DNA sequence: TGTGCCTGGACGTCAGGGAACTATGGCTACACCTTC.

This clone has a handful of counts. The rearrangement joins TRBV5-4 to TRBJ2-2, with 10 bases fitting TRBD2. CDR1 is SGHNT and CDR2 is YYREEE in the germline V gene (reference sequence). The CDR3 spans 18 residues. V dropped 0 bases and J dropped 1; count of bases not matched to a gene: 6. CDR3 DNA: TGTGCCAGCAGCTTGGCCACATCTAGCGGGGGGAACACCGGGGAGCTGTTTTTT. This gives the protein CASSLATSSGGNTGELFF. The variable domain in full, with the rest retrieved from reference TRBV5-4 and TRBJ2-2, is ETGVTQSPTHLIKTRGQQVTLRCSSQSGHNTVSWYQQALGQGPQFIFQYYREEENGRGNFPPRFSGLQFPNYSSELNVNALELDDSALYLCASSLATSSGGNTGELFFGEGSRLTVL.

This clone has just a few counts. The genes are TRBV10-3 and TRBJ2-3, with unresolved D. Germline V CDR1 and CDR2: ENHRY, SYGVKD. The length of the CDR3 is 15 residues. With 0 bases removed from V and 1 base from J, the gap between germline ends came to 8 bases. The CDR3 loop reads CAISESYRGTDTQYF. The CDR3 DNA sequence: TGTGCCATCAGTGAGTCGTACAGAGGCACAGATACGCAGTATTTT.

The chain combines TRBV11-2 with TRBJ2-3; D is perhaps TRBD2 (6 bases). Germline CDR1 reads SGHAT; CDR2 reads FQNNGV. The V and J ends lost 0 bases and 0 bases respectively, with 19 bases between them. The CDR3 spans 19 residues. This chain's CDR3 is CASSLESSALPSSTDTQYF. Written as DNA, the CDR3 is TGTGCCAGCAGCTTAGAGTCTAGCGCGCTACCCTCTAGCACAGATACGCAGTATTTT.

V and J are TRBV6-1 and TRBJ1-2, with unresolved D. The CDR3 runs 11 residues. Germline V gene data show CDR1 as MNHNS and CDR2 as SASEGT. The V gene lost 4 bases and the J gene lost 6 bases, with 6 bases spanning the gap. This CDR3 is CASSVGNGYTF. Here the CDR3 DNA reads TGTGCCAGCAGTGTAGGAAATGGCTACACCTTC.

On this clone itself: This sample includes further DNA sequences coding for the same CDR3. This sequence joins TRBV18 and TRBJ2-5; 7 bases line up with TRBD1. The length of the CDR3 is 14 residues. With V trimmed by 2 bases and J by 2 bases, 2 bases remained unmatched. CDR1 is KGHSH, CDR2 LQKENI, per germline. For the CDR3, the DNA is TGTGCCAGCTCACCAGGGACAGCACAAGAGACCCAGTACTTC. Its translation is CASSPGTAQETQYF. The variable domain in full, with the rest retrieved from reference TRBV18 and TRBJ2-5, is NAGVMQNPRHLVRRRGQEARLRCSPMKGHSHVYWYRQLPEEGLKFMVYLQKENIIDESGMPKERFSAEFPKEGPSILRIQQVVRGDSAAYFCASSPGTAQETQYFGPGTRLLVL.

This clone was counted only a few times. CDR3 nucleotides: TGTGCCAGCAGTTACTCGACCCGTCCCACACAAGAGACCCAGTACTTC. This translates into CASSYSTRPTQETQYF. The gene calls are TRBV6-6 and TRBJ2-5; D not resolved. V was shortened by 0 bases and J by 2 bases, with 13 bases between the two germline ends. The CDR3 runs 16 residues. In germline, CDR1 is MNHNY, CDR2 SVGAGI (reference sequence).

This clone came up a few times. The genes are TRBV2 and TRBJ2-5, with D possibly being TRBD2 (5 bases). The CDR3 loop spans 15 amino acids. Trimming took off 5 bases at V and 2 bases at J, with 15 bases between the two ends. Per the germline V gene, CDR1 is SNHLY and CDR2 is FYNNEI. Written as DNA, the CDR3 is TGTGCCAGCAGTCCTAACGGGGTACAACAAGAGACCCAGTACTTC. Translating it yields CASSPNGVQQETQYF.

This rearrangement joins TRBV5-1 to TRBJ2-5; 9 bases match TRBD1. There are 15 residues in the CDR3. V lost 0 bases to trimming and J lost 5 bases; unmatched junction nucleotides: 5. Germline V gene sequence: CDR1 SGHRS, CDR2 YFSETQ. Written as DNA, the CDR3 is TGCGCCAGCAGCTTGGCCGGGACAGGGAGCGAGACCCAGTACTTC. It is translated as CASSLAGTGSETQYF.

In this sample, this clone turned up a few times. This chain uses TRBV7-2 with TRBJ2-2; D is possibly TRBD1 or TRBD2 (6 bases each). CDR3 length equals 15 residues. CDR1 and CDR2 (germline): SGHTA, FQGNSA. V was cut by 5 bases and J by 4 bases, with 14 bases left in between. Here the CDR3 reads CASSILPGATGELFF. The CDR3 DNA reads as TGTGCCAGCAGCATCTTACCGGGGGCCACCGGGGAGCTGTTTTTT.

The chain links TRBV19 to TRBJ1-4; D not resolved. The CDR3 consists of 15 residues. Germline CDR1 LNHDA, CDR2 SQIVND (reference sequence). The V end was cut by 5 bases, the J end by 5 bases, with 15 bases between. The CDR3 DNA sequence: TGTGCCAGTAGTGCGCCCGTCAATCTGAATGAAAAACTGTTTTTT. It encodes CASSAPVNLNEKLFF.

The V call is TRBV7-3, the J call TRBJ2-3; D remains unclear. Between the trimmed V and J ends, which lost 3 bases and 4 bases, there was a span of 8 bases. Germline CDR1 is SGHTA and CDR2 is FQGTGA. The CDR3 is 13 amino acids. CDR3 residues: CASSFVGSDTQYF. The DNA of the CDR3 is TGTGCCAGCAGCTTCGTCGGCTCAGATACGCAGTATTTT.

This clone was found a few times. This chain joins TRBV7-9 and TRBJ1-1; 8 nucleotides match TRBD1. The CDR3 has 15 residues. Per the germline V gene, CDR1 is SEHNR and CDR2 is FQNEAQ (reference sequence). V trimming: 5 bases; J trimming: 4 bases; junction bases outside the gene matches: 9. This CDR3 is CASSGGQAGGTEAFF. CDR3 in DNA: TGTGCCAGCAGCGGGGGACAGGCAGGAGGCACTGAAGCTTTCTTT.

Comment on this clone: Other nucleotide sequences from this sample produce the same CDR3. The rearrangement joins TRBV29-1 to TRBJ1-1, with 7 bases aligning to TRBD1. Germline V lookup: CDR1 SQVTM, CDR2 ANQGSEA. The V segment lost 6 bases and the J segment 2 bases; nucleotides outside the gene matches: 6. The CDR3 is made up of 13 amino acids. The CDR3 reads CSVPGQLNTEAFF. The CDR3 nucleotides are TGCAGCGTGCCGGGACAGCTAAACACTGAAGCTTTCTTT.

The V call is TRBV7-8, the J call TRBJ2-5; D uncertain. The CDR3 is 14 amino acids. The V gene's germline CDR1 is SGHVS and CDR2 FQNEAQ. Trimming took off 5 bases at V and 0 bases at J, with 10 bases between the two ends. The CDR3 is CASSLGKYQETQYF. DNA for the CDR3: TGTGCCAGCAGCCTGGGGAAGTACCAAGAGACCCAGTACTTC.

The V gene is TRBV29-1, the J gene TRBJ2-7; 7 bases agree with TRBD1. This CDR3 has 14 residues. Trimming at V came to 7 bases and at J to 0 bases, leaving 9 bases not matched to a gene. The germline V gene encodes CDR1 SQVTM and CDR2 ANQGSEA. CDR3 protein: CSARDGTDSYEQYF. The CDR3 DNA reads as TGCAGCGCCCGAGACGGGACAGACTCCTACGAGCAGTACTTC.

The J gene is TRBJ2-3, the V gene TRBV20-1; D not certain. Germline V gene lookup returns CDR1 DFQATT and CDR2 SNEGSKA (reference sequence). The CDR3 covers 10 residues. V shed 5 bases and J shed 8 bases, with 8 bases lying between them. CDR3 protein: CSAPAGTQYF. The CDR3 DNA sequence: TGCAGTGCTCCCGCCGGTACGCAGTATTTT.

V and J are TRBV25-1 and TRBJ2-3; no clear D. CDR3 length: 12 amino acids. CDR1 is MGHDK, CDR2 SYGVNS, per germline. V shed 8 bases and J shed 0 bases, with 6 bases lying between them. CDR3 DNA: TGTGCCAGCCAAGGGAGCACAGATACGCAGTATTTT. Amino acids: CASQGSTDTQYF.

In this sample, this clone turned up a few times. The chain uses TRBV11-2 and TRBJ2-3; perhaps TRBD1 as D (5 bases). The germline gives CDR1 SGHAT, CDR2 FQNNGV. The CDR3 length is 14 residues. V lost 5 bases, J lost 8 bases, and 17 bases lay in between. The CDR3, as DNA: TGTGCCAGCAGCAGAGGACATACGACGGGTACGCAGTATTTT. This translates into CASSRGHTTGTQYF.

The table lists this clone with a count of one. The J gene is TRBJ2-5, the V gene TRBV13; D is perhaps TRBD1 or TRBD2 (5 bases each). Trimming removed 0 bases from V and 3 bases from J, with 5 bases in between. The germline gives CDR1 PRHDT, CDR2 FYEKMQ (reference sequence). This CDR3 has 13 residues. The DNA for the CDR3 is TGTGCCAGCAGCTTAGGGGGGGAAGAGACCCAGTACTTC. Encoded protein: CASSLGGEETQYF.

The chain employs TRBV6-5 and TRBJ1-3, with a possible D match to TRBD1 (6 bases). The CDR3 is 16 residues long. The ends were cut back, 0 bases at V and 0 bases at J, with 9 bases in the middle. The germline gives CDR1 MNHEY, CDR2 SVGAGI. The CDR3 loop reads CASSYSGGFSGNTIYF. The CDR3 coding sequence is TGTGCCAGCAGTTACTCGGGGGGCTTCTCTGGAAACACCATATATTTT.

The chain is built from TRBV6-1 and TRBJ2-5; D may be TRBD2 (5 bases). CDR3 length equals 13 residues. Germline V gene lookup returns CDR1 MNHNS and CDR2 SASEGT. Trimming took 6 bases from V and 1 from J, leaving 9 bases between them. CDR3 region: CASREAAQETQYF. As DNA, the CDR3 is TGTGCCAGCAGGGAGGCAGCCCAAGAGACCCAGTACTTC.

This clone was detected a few times. At the DNA level, this CDR3 is encoded by other sequences in the same sample as well. The chain uses TRBV30 and TRBJ1-2, with a weak D call TRBD1 (6 bases). The V and J ends lost 0 bases and 7 bases respectively, with 9 bases between them. Looked up from germline, CDR1 is GTSNPN and CDR2 is SVGIG (reference sequence). The CDR3 runs to 12 residues. The CDR3, as DNA: TGTGCCTGGAGTGTTGGGGGCGGTGGCTACACCTTC. It encodes CAWSVGGGGYTF.